This T cell receptor (beta chain) is drawn from a study of CD8+ T cells in alopecia areata. As for the study in general: Oral tofacitinib (5 to 10 mg twice daily) was administered to treated patients. The study's findings and limits: Treatment with tofacitinib significantly lowered scalp clonality and reduced expanded CD8+ clones among the top 100.

Investigators isolated RNA and reverse transcribed it into cDNA to act as the sequencing template. TCRdb's table, derived via immunoSEQ multiplex PCR, lists solely in-frame clones and lacks some. This sample has about 210,000 clones, with about three fifths found just once. Sample treatment: oral pan-JAK inhibitor, 5-10 mg twice daily. The table lists this clone with a few counts. The antigen is unknown. The specimen comprised CD4+ T cells sorted from blood, sampled at week 4, from a patient treated with tofacitinib. The clonotype originates from a human donor with alopecia areata.

This chain's CDR3 is CASRELGGDNEQFF. CDR3 nucleotides: TGTGCCAGCAGAGAGCTGGGGGGGGACAATGAGCAGTTCTTC. V gene TRBV2 combines with J gene TRBJ2-1; 7 positions match TRBD2. V lost 6 bases and J lost 5; bases outside the gene matches: 7. The CDR3 has 14 residues. Per germline, CDR1 SNHLY and CDR2 FYNNEI.